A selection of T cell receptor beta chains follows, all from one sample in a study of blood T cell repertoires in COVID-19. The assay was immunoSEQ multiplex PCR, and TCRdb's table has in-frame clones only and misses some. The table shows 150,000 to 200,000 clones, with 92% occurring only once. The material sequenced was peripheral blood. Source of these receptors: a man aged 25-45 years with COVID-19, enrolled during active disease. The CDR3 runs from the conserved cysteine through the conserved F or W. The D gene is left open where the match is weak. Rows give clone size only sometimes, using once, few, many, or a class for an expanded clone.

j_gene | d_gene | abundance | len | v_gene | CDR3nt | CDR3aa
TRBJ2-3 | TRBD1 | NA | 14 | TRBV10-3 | TGTGCCATGCAGGGGGTGCAGGGCACAGATACGCAGTATTTT | CAMQGVQGTDTQYF
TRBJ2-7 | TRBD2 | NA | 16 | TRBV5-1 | TGCGCCAGCAGCTTGGAGCCTAGCGGGACCTTCTACGAGCAGTACTTC | CASSLEPSGTFYEQYF
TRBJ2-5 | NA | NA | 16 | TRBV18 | TGTGCCAGCTCACCCTATACAGGGTCCAACCAAGAGACCCAGTACTTC | CASSPYTGSNQETQYF
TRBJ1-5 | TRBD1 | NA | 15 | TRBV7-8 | TGTGCCAGCAGCTTCTACGACAGGGGCAATCAGCCCCAGCATTTT | CASSFYDRGNQPQHF
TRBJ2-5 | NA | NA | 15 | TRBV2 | TGTGCCAGCAGTGAAAGGGGGACTACACAAGAGACCCAGTACTTC | CASSERGTTQETQYF
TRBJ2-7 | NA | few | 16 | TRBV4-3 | TGCGCCAGCAGCCAACGCTCGGACTACCAGGGGGACGAGCAGTACTTC | CASSQRSDYQGDEQYF
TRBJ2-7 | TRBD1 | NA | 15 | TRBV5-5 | TGTGCCAGCAGCTCCCGGGACAGGAGCTCCTACGAGCAGTACTTC | CASSSRDRSSYEQYF
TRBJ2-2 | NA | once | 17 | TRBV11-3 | TGTGCCAGCAGCCCCTTCGGGTGGGAGGACTACACCGGGGAGCTGTTTTTT | CASSPFGWEDYTGELFF
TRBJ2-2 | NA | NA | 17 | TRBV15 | TGTGCCACCAGCAGAGTTTTTGCGCGGGGTAACACCGGGGAGCTGTTTTTT | CATSRVFARGNTGELFF
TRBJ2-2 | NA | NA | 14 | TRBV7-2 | TGTGCCAGCAGGACTCAAGCGTCGGCCGGGGAGCTGTTTTTT | CASRTQASAGELFF
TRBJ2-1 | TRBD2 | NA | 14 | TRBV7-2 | TGTGCCAGCAGCGGACTAGCGGGATACAATGAGCAGTTCTTC | CASSGLAGYNEQFF
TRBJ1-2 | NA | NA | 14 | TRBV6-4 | TGTGCCAGCAGGCCAGAGGGACTAAACTATGGCTACACCTTC | CASRPEGLNYGYTF
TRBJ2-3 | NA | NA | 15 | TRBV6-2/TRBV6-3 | TGTGCCAGCAGTTACATCGCGGCTAGCACAGATACGCAGTATTTT | CASSYIAASTDTQYF
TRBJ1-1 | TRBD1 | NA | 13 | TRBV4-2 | TGTGCCAGCAGCCAGGGACAGGGGACGGTGGCTTTCTTT | CASSQGQGTVAFF
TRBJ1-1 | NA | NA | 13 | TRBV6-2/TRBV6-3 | TGTGCCAGCAGTTACGACTACCAAAGGGCAGCTTTCTTT | CASSYDYQRAAFF
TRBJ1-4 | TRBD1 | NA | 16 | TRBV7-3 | TGTGCCAGCAGCTCCGATAACAGGGGGAACGATGAAAAACTGTTTTTT | CASSSDNRGNDEKLFF
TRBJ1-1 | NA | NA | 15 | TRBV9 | TGTGCCAGCAGCGTAGCCCCAGGGATGAACACTGAAGCTTTCTTT | CASSVAPGMNTEAFF
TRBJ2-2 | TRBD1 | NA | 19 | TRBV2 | TGTGCCAGCAGCGGACAGGGGGCAAGGAGGAGCCGACACACCGGGGAGCTGTTTTTT | CASSGQGARRSRHTGELFF
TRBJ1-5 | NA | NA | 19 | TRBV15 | TGTGCCACCAGCAGAGTAAGGAGGGGTGGTCAGACAGGCAATCAGCCCCAGCATTTT | CATSRVRRGGQTGNQPQHF
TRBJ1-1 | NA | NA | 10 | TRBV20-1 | TGCAGTGCTCTGGACTATGAAGCTTTCTTT | CSALDYEAFF
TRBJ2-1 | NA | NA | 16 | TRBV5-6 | TGTGCCAGCAGCGGCCTAGGTGGGGGGTCCTACAATGAGCAGTTCTTC | CASSGLGGGSYNEQFF
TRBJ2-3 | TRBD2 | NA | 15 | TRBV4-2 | TGTGCCAGCAGCCCCCTAGCGGGGGGCACAGATACGCAGTATTTT | CASSPLAGGTDTQYF
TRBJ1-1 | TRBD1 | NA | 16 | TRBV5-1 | TGCGCCAGCAGCTTGGCCAGCACAGGGGGGGACTCTGAAGCTTTCTTT | CASSLASTGGDSEAFF
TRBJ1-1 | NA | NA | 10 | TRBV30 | TGTGCCTGGAGTGTAAGTGAACTATTCTTT | CAWSVSELFF
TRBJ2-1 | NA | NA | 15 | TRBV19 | TGTGCCAGTAGTATCTGGGGAGCGGTGTACAATGAGCAGTTCTTC | CASSIWGAVYNEQFF
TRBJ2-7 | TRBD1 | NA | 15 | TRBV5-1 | TGCGCCAGCAGCTTGGGTGGGACAGGGAGCTACGAGCAGTACTTC | CASSLGGTGSYEQYF
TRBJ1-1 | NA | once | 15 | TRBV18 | TGTGCCAGCTCACCACGTGAGGCCTTGAACACTGAAGCTTTCTTT | CASSPREALNTEAFF
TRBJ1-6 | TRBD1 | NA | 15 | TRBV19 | TGTGCCAGTAGTATTATGGCAGGGGGTAATTCACCCCTCCACTTT | CASSIMAGGNSPLHF
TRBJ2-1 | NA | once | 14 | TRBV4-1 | TGCGCCAGCAGTAAAGGTAGCGGATACAATGAGCAGTTCTTC | CASSKGSGYNEQFF
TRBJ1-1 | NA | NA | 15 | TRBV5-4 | TGTGCCAGCAGCCGGCCGGGGGTCATGAACACTGAAGCTTTCTTT | CASSRPGVMNTEAFF
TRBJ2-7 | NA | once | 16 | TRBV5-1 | TGCGCCAGCAGCTTGGCCGGCAGGGCCAAAGTATTAGAGCAGTACTTC | CASSLAGRAKVLEQYF
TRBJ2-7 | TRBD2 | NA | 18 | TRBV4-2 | TGTGCCAGCAGTCTAACTAGCGGGGGGCCCATATACTCCTACGAGCAGTACTTC | CASSLTSGGPIYSYEQYF
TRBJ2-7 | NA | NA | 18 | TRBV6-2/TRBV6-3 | TGTGCCAGCAGTTACTCTAGGAACACAGGGTCCACTAACTACGAGCAGTACTTC | CASSYSRNTGSTNYEQYF
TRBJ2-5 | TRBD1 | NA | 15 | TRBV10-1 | TGCGCCAGCAAGTCCCGCCAGGGGGCTGGGGAGACCCAGTACTTC | CASKSRQGAGETQYF
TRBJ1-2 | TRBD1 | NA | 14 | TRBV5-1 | TGCGCCAGCAGCTTTACTAAGGGGGCGGATGGCTACACCTTC | CASSFTKGADGYTF
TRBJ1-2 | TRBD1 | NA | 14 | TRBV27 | TGTGCCAGCAGTAAGGGACAGGGGGAGTATGGCTACACCTTC | CASSKGQGEYGYTF
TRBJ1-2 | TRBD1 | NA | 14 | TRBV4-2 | TGTGCCAGCAGCCAAGGCGACTCGGGACAGGGCTACACCTTC | CASSQGDSGQGYTF
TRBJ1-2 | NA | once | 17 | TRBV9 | TGTGCCAGCAGCTCCCTGAGTCGCATGGGGCAGGTCGATGGCTACACCTTC | CASSSLSRMGQVDGYTF
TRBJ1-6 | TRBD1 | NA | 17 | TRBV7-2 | TGTGCCAGCAGCTTAGACAGGGGGGGCTCCTATAATTCACCCCTCCACTTT | CASSLDRGGSYNSPLHF
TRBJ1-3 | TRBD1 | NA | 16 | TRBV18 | TGTGCCAGCTCACCTGCTCCAGGGGGACCTGGAAACACCATATATTTT | CASSPAPGGPGNTIYF
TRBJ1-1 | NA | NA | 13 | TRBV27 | TGTGCCAGCAGAGGGGGGGCGAACACTGAAGCTTTCTTT | CASRGGANTEAFF
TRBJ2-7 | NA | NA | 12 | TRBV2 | TGTGCCAGCAAGGTGGAGGGCTACGAGCAGTACTTC | CASKVEGYEQYF
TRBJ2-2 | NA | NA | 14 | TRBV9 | TGTGCCAGCAGCGCGCGGCGGGACACCGGGGAGCTGTTTTTT | CASSARRDTGELFF
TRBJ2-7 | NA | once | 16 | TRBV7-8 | TGTGCCAGCAGCTATATCGACAGAACGACCTCCTACGAGCAGTACTTC | CASSYIDRTTSYEQYF
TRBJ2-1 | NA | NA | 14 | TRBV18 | TGTGCCAGCTCACCGGGGCAGACCTACAATGAGCAGTTCTTC | CASSPGQTYNEQFF
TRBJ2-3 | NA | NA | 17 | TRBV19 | TGTGCCAGTAGTATAGGTCCCCTGCAGGGAAACACAGATACGCAGTATTTT | CASSIGPLQGNTDTQYF
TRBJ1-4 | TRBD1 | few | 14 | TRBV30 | TGTGCCTGGGGCCCGGGACAGGGGTCCGGAAAACTGTTTTTT | CAWGPGQGSGKLFF
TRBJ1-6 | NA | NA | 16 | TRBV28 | TGTGCCAGCAGCCTCGGGGGGGCGTCTCGCCATTCACCCCTCCACTTT | CASSLGGASRHSPLHF